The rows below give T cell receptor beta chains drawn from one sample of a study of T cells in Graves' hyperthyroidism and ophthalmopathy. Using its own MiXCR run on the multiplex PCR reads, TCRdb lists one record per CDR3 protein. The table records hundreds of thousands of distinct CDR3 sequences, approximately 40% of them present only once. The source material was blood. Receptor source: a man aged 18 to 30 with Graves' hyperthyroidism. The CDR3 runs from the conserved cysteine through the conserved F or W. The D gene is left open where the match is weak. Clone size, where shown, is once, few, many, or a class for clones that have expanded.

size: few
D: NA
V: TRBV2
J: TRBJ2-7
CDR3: CASTTEDSGFYEQYF
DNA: TGTGCCAGCACCACGGAGGACAGTGGATTCTACGAGCAGTACTTC

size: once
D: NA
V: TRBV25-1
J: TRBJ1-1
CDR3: CASSRSGHPGEASF
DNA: TGTGCCAGCAGCCGGTCGGGACACCCGGGAGAAGCTTCCTTT

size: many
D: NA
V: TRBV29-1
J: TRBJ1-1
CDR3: CSVEDPEAFF
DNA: TGCAGCGTTGAAGACCCTGAAGCTTTCTTT

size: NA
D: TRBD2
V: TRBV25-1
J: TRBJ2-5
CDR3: CASSPPLAGGQETQYF
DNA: TGTGCCAGCAGCCCCCCACTAGCGGGGGGACAAGAGACCCAGTACTTC

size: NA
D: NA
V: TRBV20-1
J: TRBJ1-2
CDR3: CSSLSQAAGYTF
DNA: TGCAGCAGTCTCTCCCAGGCTGCCGGCTACACCTTC

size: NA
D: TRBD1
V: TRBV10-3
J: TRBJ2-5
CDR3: CATGTEGVTQYF
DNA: TGTGCCACCGGGACAGAAGGTGTGACCCAGTACTTC

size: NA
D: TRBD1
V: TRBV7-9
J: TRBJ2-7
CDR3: CASGLQDRGYEQYF
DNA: TGTGCCAGCGGACTCCAGGACAGGGGCTACGAGCAGTACTTC

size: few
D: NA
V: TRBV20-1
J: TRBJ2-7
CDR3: CSARDRRLGSYEQYF
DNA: TGCAGTGCTAGAGATCGGAGACTCGGGAGCTACGAGCAGTACTTC

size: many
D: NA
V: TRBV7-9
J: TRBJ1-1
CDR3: CASSLVAGATEAFF
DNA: TGTGCCAGCAGCTTGGTAGCAGGGGCCACTGAAGCTTTCTTT

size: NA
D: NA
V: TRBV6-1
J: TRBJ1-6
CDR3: CASSYSTTLSNSPLHF
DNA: TGTGCCAGCAGCTACTCAACAACCCTGAGTAATTCACCCCTCCACTTT

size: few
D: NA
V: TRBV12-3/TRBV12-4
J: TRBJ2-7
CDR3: CASSALGAGTPYEQYF
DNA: TGTGCCAGCAGTGCCCTCGGGGCAGGGACCCCCTACGAGCAGTACTTC

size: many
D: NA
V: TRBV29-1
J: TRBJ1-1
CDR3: CSATSGALRTEAFF
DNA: TGCAGCGCCACGTCGGGGGCGTTGAGGACTGAAGCTTTCTTT

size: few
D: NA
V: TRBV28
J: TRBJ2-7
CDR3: CASSAEGDSYEQYF
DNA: TGTGCCAGCAGTGCCGAGGGGGACTCCTACGAGCAGTACTTC

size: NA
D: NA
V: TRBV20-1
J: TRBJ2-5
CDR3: CSAKSTQYF
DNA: TGCAGTGCCAAGAGCACCCAGTACTTC

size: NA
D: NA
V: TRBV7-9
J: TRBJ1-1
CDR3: CASSLAGVTTTEAFF
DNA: TGTGCCAGCAGCTTGGCGGGGGTAACGACGACTGAAGCTTTCTTT

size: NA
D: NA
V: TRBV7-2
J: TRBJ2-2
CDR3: CASSSDYYTGELFF
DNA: TGTGCCAGCAGCTCAGACTATTACACCGGGGAGCTGTTTTTT

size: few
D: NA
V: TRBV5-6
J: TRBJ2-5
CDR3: CASSFTQGGQETQYF
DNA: TGTGCCAGCAGCTTTACACAGGGAGGACAAGAGACCCAGTACTTC

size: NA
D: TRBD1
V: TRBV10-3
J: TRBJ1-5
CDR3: CAISEGTGGGQPQHF
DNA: TGTGCCATCAGTGAGGGGACAGGGGGCGGGCAGCCCCAGCATTTT

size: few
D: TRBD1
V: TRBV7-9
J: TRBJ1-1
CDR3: CASSQTGGAGTEAFF
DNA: TGTGCCAGCAGCCAGACAGGGGGCGCAGGCACTGAAGCTTTCTTT

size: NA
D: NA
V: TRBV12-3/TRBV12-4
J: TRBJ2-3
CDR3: CASSRGFTDTQYF
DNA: TGTGCCAGCAGTCGGGGGTTCACAGATACGCAGTATTTT

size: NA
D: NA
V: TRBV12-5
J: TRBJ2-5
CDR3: CASGPPDETQYF
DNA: TGTGCTAGTGGTCCGCCCGACGAGACCCAGTACTTC

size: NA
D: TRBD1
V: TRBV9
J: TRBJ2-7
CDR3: CASSAGQGPAYEQYF
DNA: TGTGCCAGCAGCGCCGGACAGGGGCCTGCCTACGAGCAGTACTTC

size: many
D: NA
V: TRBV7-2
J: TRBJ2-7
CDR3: CASTLMRDHEQYF
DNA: TGTGCCAGCACCCTGATGAGGGACCACGAGCAGTACTTC

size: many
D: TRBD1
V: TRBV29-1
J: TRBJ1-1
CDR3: CSVGTGLKVNTEAFF
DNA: TGCAGCGTTGGGACAGGCCTTAAGGTGAACACTGAAGCTTTCTTT

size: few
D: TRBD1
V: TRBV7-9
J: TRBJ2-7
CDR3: CASSFGDRVYEQYF
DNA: TGTGCCAGCAGCTTCGGGGACAGGGTGTACGAGCAGTACTTC

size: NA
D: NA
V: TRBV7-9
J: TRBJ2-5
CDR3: CASSPYDTSGRGTQYF
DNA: TGTGCCAGCAGCCCCTATGACACCTCTGGGCGAGGGACCCAGTACTTC

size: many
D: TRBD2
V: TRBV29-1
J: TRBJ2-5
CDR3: CSGSRTSGSFGETQYF
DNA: TGCAGCGGTAGTAGGACTAGCGGGAGTTTCGGGGAGACCCAGTACTTC

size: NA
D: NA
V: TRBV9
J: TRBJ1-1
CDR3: CASSPHDSAEAFF
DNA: TGTGCCAGCAGTCCCCACGACAGTGCTGAAGCTTTCTTT

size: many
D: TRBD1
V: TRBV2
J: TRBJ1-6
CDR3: CASTLRRTGPDSPLHF
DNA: TGTGCCAGCACCCTCCGGAGGACAGGTCCCGATTCACCCCTCCACTTT

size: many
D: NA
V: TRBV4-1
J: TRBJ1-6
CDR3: CASSQGNSPLHF
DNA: TGTGCCAGCAGCCAAGGGAATTCACCCCTCCACTTT

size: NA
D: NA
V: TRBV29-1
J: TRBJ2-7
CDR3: CSLARGVRNEQYF
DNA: TGCAGCTTGGCCAGGGGGGTCAGGAACGAGCAGTACTTC

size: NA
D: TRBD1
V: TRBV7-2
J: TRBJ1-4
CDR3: CASSRRTGASGNEKLFF
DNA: TGTGCCAGCAGCCGGCGCACAGGGGCTTCGGGGAATGAAAAACTGTTTTTT

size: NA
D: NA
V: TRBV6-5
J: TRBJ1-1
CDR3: CASSYSRGAEAFF
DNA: TGTGCCAGCAGTTACTCGAGGGGGGCAGAAGCTTTCTTT

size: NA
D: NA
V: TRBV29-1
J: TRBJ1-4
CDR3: CSVEGRGREKLFF
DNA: TGCAGCGTTGAGGGTCGGGGCCGGGAAAAACTGTTTTTT

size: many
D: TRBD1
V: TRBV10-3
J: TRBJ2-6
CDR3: CAVRDRSSGANVLTF
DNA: TGTGCCGTCCGGGACAGATCATCTGGGGCCAACGTCCTGACTTTC

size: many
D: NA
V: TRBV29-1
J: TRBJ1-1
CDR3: CSVIQGIAEAFF
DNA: TGCAGCGTTATACAGGGTATTGCCGAAGCTTTCTTT

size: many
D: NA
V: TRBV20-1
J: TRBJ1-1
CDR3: CSARDYGEAFF
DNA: TGCAGTGCTAGAGATTACGGGGAAGCTTTCTTT

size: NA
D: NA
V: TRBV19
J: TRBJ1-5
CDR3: CASSEWEGRQPQHF
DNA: TGTGCCAGTAGTGAATGGGAGGGGCGGCAGCCCCAGCATTTT

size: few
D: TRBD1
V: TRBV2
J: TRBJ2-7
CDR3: CASSETGGRSNEQYF
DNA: TGTGCCAGCAGTGAAACAGGGGGTCGATCTAACGAGCAGTACTTC

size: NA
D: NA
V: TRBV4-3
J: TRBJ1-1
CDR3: CASSQSEGTEAFF
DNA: TGCGCCAGCAGCCAAAGCGAGGGGACTGAAGCTTTCTTT

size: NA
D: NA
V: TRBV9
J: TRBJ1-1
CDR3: CASSVDRGQVNTEAFF
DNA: TGTGCCAGCAGCGTCGATAGGGGCCAAGTTAACACTGAAGCTTTCTTT

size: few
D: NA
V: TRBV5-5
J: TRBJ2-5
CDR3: CASSQGSAGQETQYF
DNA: TGTGCCAGCAGCCAAGGGTCCGCGGGCCAAGAGACCCAGTACTTC

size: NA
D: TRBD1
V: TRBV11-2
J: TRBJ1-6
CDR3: CASSTDRGTNSPLHF
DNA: TGTGCCAGCAGCACAGACAGGGGGACAAATTCACCCCTCCACTTT

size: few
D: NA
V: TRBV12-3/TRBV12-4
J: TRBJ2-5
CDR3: CASSYGPGGETQYF
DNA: TGTGCCAGCAGTTATGGCCCCGGGGGAGAGACCCAGTACTTC

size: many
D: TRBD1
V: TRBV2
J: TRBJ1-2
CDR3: CACRTGGGYTF
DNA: TGTGCCTGCCGGACAGGAGGGGGCTACACCTTC

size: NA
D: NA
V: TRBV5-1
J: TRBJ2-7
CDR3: CASSPGGHPYEQYF
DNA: TGCGCCAGCAGCCCGGGGGGACACCCCTACGAGCAGTACTTC

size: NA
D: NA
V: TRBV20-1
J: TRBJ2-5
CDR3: CSARDGHSNEETQYF
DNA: TGCAGTGCTAGAGATGGGCATAGCAACGAGGAGACCCAGTACTTC

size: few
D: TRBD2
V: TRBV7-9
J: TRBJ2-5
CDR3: CASTPLTSGTLHLTFQETQYF
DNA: TGTGCCAGCACCCCGTTGACTAGCGGGACACTACACCTGACGTTCCAAGAGACCCAGTACTTC

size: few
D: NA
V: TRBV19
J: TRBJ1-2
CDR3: CASTQSRGGYTF
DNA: TGTGCCAGTACCCAATCGAGGGGTGGCTACACCTTC

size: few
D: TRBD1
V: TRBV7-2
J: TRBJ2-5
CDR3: CASSQDQGAGETQYF
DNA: TGCGCCAGCAGCCAAGACCAGGGGGCGGGAGAGACCCAGTACTTC

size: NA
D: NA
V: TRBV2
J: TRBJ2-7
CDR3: CASSYSTLEEQYF
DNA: TGTGCCAGCAGTTACTCGACCCTGGAGGAGCAGTACTTC

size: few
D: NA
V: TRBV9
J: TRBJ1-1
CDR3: CASSGPGAEAFF
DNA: TGTGCCAGCAGCGGTCCTGGGGCTGAAGCTTTCTTT

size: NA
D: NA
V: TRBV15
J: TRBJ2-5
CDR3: CATSRGDGETQYF
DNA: TGTGCCACCAGCAGAGGAGACGGGGAGACCCAGTACTTC

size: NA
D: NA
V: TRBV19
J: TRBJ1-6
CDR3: CASSIRLRGNSPLHF
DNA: TGTGCCAGTAGTATAAGGTTGAGGGGGAACTCACCCCTCCACTTT

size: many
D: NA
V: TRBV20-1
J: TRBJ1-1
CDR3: CSASSLATEAFF
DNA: TGCAGTGCTTCTTCCCTCGCGACTGAAGCTTTCTTT

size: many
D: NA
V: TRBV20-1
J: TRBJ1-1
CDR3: CSAPRGAEAFF
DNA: TGCAGTGCTCCCAGGGGCGCTGAAGCTTTCTTT